The clone carrying this T cell receptor (beta chain) has only a few counts. This sample stems from a study of beta chain features in type 1 diabetes. V lost 2 bases, J lost 5 bases, and 2 bases stayed unmatched. This CDR3 has 16 amino acids. Germline V gives CDR1 SEHNR, CDR2 FQNEAQ (reference sequence). The entirety of the isolated RNA underwent reverse transcription, so expressed TCRB transcripts were sequenced. This table comes from immunoSEQ multiplex PCR, and its TCRdb copy is limited to in-frame clones, with some not included. The sample gives roughly 170,000 clones, 13% of which show up once; 0.62% is in the top ten.

The receptor was isolated from a woman aged 18-29 years in good health. This chain joins TRBV7-9 and TRBJ2-1; 14 bases are shared with TRBD2. Sequencing input: central memory CD4+ T cells from blood. DNA for the CDR3: TGTGCCAGCAGCTTACGACTAGCGGGAGGGCACAATGAGCAGTTCTTC. Translating it yields CASSLRLAGGHNEQFF.